The rows below give T cell receptor beta chains drawn from one sample of a study of CXCR3-negative and CXCR3-positive naive CD8 T cells. TCRdb reprocessed the 5' RACE reads, keeping one entry per CDR3 protein, no DNA. Recorded for this sample: some 50,000 distinct CDR3 sequences. Material for sequencing was naive CXCR3+ CD8+ T cells from blood. These receptors all stem from a human donor in good health. Some clones in this sample may be carry-over from other donors' samples. Both conserved end residues are part of each CDR3.

CDR3,J,V
CATSVRQGNTGELFF,TRBJ2-2,TRBV15
CASSAQGAYEQYF,TRBJ2-7,TRBV10-1
CASSLRAGGSTDTQYF,TRBJ2-3,TRBV27
CASSYSPNEQFF,TRBJ2-1,TRBV6-6
CASSTTGTGSLYEQYF,TRBJ2-7,TRBV5-1
CASSLNGGPAYEQYF,TRBJ2-7,TRBV7-2
CASSFGPSSYNEQFF,TRBJ2-1,TRBV7-6
CASSLWAESGEQYF,TRBJ2-7,TRBV5-1
CASNKLNQPQHF,TRBJ1-5,TRBV6-2/TRBV6-3
CASSSPPYEQYF,TRBJ2-7,TRBV6-6
CASSQGAPDSPLHF,TRBJ1-6,TRBV4-2
CASSGGPGYTF,TRBJ1-2,TRBV27
CASSPRAFNYGYTF,TRBJ1-2,TRBV4-3
CASTTWAAGGSYNEQFF,TRBJ2-1,TRBV28
CASSLDLPTLQETQYF,TRBJ2-5,TRBV11-2
CASSPGWEDTEAFF,TRBJ1-1,TRBV27
CASSLWASETQYF,TRBJ2-5,TRBV27
CSARDRDRGHEQYF,TRBJ2-7,TRBV20-1
CASSYFGGYTF,TRBJ1-2,TRBV6-2/TRBV6-3
CSARDTGFHTGYGYTF,TRBJ1-2,TRBV20-1
CASSQDRLNTGELFF,TRBJ2-2,TRBV4-3
CASSPLQRAAQAYEQYF,TRBJ2-7,TRBV28
CASSEGTFSYEQYF,TRBJ2-7,TRBV25-1
CASSPGEGHTGELFF,TRBJ2-2,TRBV4-3
CASTDPTGVSGNTIYF,TRBJ1-3,TRBV12-3/TRBV12-4
CASTPKEGNQPQHF,TRBJ1-5,TRBV12-3/TRBV12-4